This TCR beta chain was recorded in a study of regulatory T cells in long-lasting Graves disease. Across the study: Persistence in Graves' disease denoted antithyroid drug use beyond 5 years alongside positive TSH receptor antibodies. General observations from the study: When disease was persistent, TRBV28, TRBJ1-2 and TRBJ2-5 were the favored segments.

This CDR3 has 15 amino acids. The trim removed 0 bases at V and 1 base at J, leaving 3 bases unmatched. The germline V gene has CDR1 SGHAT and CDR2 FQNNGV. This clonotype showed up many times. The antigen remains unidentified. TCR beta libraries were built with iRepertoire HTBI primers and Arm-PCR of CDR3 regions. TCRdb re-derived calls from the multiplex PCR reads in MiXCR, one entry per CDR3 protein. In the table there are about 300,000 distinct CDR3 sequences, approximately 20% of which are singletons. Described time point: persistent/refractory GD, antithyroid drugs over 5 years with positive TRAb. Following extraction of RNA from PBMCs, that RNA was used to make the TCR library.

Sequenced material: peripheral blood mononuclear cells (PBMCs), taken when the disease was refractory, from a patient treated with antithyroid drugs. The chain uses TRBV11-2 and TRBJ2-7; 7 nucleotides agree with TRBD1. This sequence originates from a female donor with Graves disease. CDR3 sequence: CASSLEQGKSYEQYF. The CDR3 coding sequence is TGTGCCAGCAGCTTAGAACAGGGGAAGTCCTACGAGCAGTACTTC.